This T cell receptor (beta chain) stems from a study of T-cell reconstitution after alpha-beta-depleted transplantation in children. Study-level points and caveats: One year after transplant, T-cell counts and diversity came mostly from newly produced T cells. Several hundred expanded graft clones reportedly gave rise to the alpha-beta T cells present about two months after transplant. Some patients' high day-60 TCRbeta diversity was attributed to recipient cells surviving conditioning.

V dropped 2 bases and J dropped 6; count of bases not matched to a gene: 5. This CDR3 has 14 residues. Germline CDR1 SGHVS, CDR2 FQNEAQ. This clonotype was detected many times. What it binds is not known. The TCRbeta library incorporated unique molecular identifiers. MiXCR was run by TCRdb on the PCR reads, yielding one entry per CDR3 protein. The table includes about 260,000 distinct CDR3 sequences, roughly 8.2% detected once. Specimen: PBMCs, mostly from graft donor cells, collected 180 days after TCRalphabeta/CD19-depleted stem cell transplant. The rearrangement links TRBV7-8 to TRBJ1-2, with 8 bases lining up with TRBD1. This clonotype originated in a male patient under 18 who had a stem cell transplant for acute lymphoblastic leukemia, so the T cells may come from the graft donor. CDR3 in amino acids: CASSLSPGGNGYTF. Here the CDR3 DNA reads TGTGCCAGCAGCTTAAGTCCAGGGGGCAATGGCTACACCTTC.